What follows are 6 T cell receptor beta chains derived from one specimen sequenced in a study of shared clonotypes between healthy human individuals. Clones were sequenced by immunoSEQ multiplex PCR, and TCRdb holds only the in-frame ones, with some missing. The table shows about 490,000 clones, with roughly 78% occurring only once. The sample was PBMCs. The receptors were sampled from a woman between 35 and 50 years old in good health. Some clones in this sample may be carry-over from other donors' samples.

This chain joins TRBV11-2 and TRBJ2-1; 8 positions agree with TRBD2. CDR3 length: 16 amino acids. CDR1 and CDR2 (germline): SGHAT, FQNNGV. V shed 5 bases, J shed 4 bases, and the junction held 10 bases outside the gene matches. CDR3: CASSQGPGGSYNEQFF. CDR3 nucleotides: TGTGCCAGCAGCCAAGGCCCGGGGGGGTCATACAATGAGCAGTTCTTC. Drawing the rest from reference TRBV11-2 and TRBJ2-1, the complete variable domain is EAGVAQSPRYKIIEKRQSVAFWCNPISGHATLYWYQQILGQGPKLLIQFQNNGVVDDSQLPKDRFSAERLKGVDSTLKIQPAKLEDSAVYLCASSQGPGGSYNEQFFGPGTRLTVL.

Turning to this clone: The same CDR3 can be traced to other DNA sequences in this sample. This rearrangement joins TRBV7-9 to TRBJ1-1; D is uncertain. Germline lookup yields CDR1 SEHNR and CDR2 FQNEAQ (reference sequence). V lost 2 bases and J 0 bases, leaving 4 bases between the germline ends. The CDR3 has 13 amino acids. This chain's CDR3 is CASSLTLNTEAFF. CDR3 bases: TGTGCCAGCAGCTTAACCCTGAACACTGAAGCTTTCTTT.

The J gene is TRBJ2-1, the V gene TRBV11-1, with TRBD1 as a possible D gene (5 bases). The CDR3 runs 15 residues. V lost 4 bases to trimming and J lost 2 bases, with 12 bases between them. Germline lookup yields CDR1 SGHAT and CDR2 FQDESV (reference sequence). CDR3 coding DNA: TGTGCCAGCAGCTCCTGGACAAGCGCCTACAATGAGCAGTTCTTC. Protein product: CASSSWTSAYNEQFF.

V gene TRBV29-1 combines with J gene TRBJ1-4, with unresolved D. V gave up 6 bases and J gave up 8 bases, with 19 bases separating them. The germline V gene encodes CDR1 SQVTM and CDR2 ANQGSEA. This CDR3 is 14 amino acids long. CDR3 sequence reads: CSVRGQTSGEKLFF. In DNA, the CDR3 is TGCAGCGTCCGCGGCCAAACTTCGGGGGAAAAACTGTTTTTT.

The chain couples TRBV18 to TRBJ2-2, with TRBD2 identical over 7 bases. The CDR3 consists of 15 residues. Germline assignment: CDR1 KGHSH and CDR2 LQKENI. With V trimmed by 6 bases and J by 1 base, 5 bases remained unmatched. In DNA form, the CDR3 reads TGTGCCAGCTCCGTTTTAGCGGGGAACACCGGGGAGCTGTTTTTT. This gives the protein CASSVLAGNTGELFF.

The chain recombines TRBV4-1 with TRBJ2-1; possibly TRBD2 for D (6 bases). CDR1 is MGHRA, CDR2 YSYEKL, per germline. V was shortened by 0 bases and J by 3 bases, with 9 bases between the two germline ends. This CDR3 is 15 amino acids long. In DNA, the CDR3 is TGCGCCAGCAGCCAAGATCAGGGAGGCTACAATGAGCAGTTCTTC. Protein product: CASSQDQGGYNEQFF.